This T cell receptor beta chain derives from a study of shared clonotypes between healthy human individuals. Looking at the study overall: The donors, two women and three men, were aged 18 to 49. Study-wide results and caveats: An expected dependence of interdonor clonotype sharing on sequencing depth was noted.

HIV-negative, healthy adults without recent acute infections or vaccinations were the donors. Extraction of genomic DNA in unsorted samples used about 90 million PBMCs. Clones were sequenced by immunoSEQ multiplex PCR, and TCRdb holds only the in-frame ones, with some missing. This table has around 500,000 clones, 70% to 80% appearing once. CDR1 GTSNPN and CDR2 SVGIG come from the germline V gene (reference sequence). CDR3 length equals 14 residues. V was pared by 0 bases and J by 5 bases, with 13 bases between. This clone was found a few times. The antigen remains undetermined. This TCR was sampled from a woman in her 40s in good health. Some clones in this sample may be carry-over from other donors' samples. What was sequenced was PBMCs. The chain couples TRBV30 to TRBJ1-2; unclear D gene. This CDR3 reads CAWSVQRQSYGYTF. CDR3 DNA sequence: TGTGCCTGGAGTGTACAGAGGCAGAGTTATGGCTACACCTTC.